Below are 5 T cell receptor beta chains sequenced from a single sample in a study of tumor-infiltrating lymphocytes in primary liver carcinoma. The researchers obtained blood RNA from unsorted whole blood and also extracted germline DNA. The investigators made TCR beta cDNA from approximately 500 ng total RNA, using a constant-region primer. Generation of the TCR beta libraries relied on three nested multiplex PCR rounds using slightly modified ARM-PCR. In the first two PCR rounds, TRBV1-TRBV30 forward primers were paired with a C-beta reverse primer, and each round lasted approximately 9 cycles. TCRdb reanalysed the multiplex PCR reads using MiXCR and keeps one entry per CDR3 protein. Of more than 150,000 distinct CDR3 sequences listed, about 60% are singletons. The material sequenced was peripheral blood. These receptors were collected from a man aged 40-49 years with primary liver carcinoma and hepatitis B virus infection.

With regard to this clonotype: A much bigger clone sits one base away, suggesting this may be a read error. The rearrangement links TRBV11-3 to TRBJ2-1; 7 bases are a match to TRBD1. The length of the CDR3 is 13 residues. The V gene's germline CDR1 is SGHNT and CDR2 YENEEA. CDR3 DNA sequence: TGTGTCAGCAGCTTGACAGGGTCGCATGAGCAGTTCTTC. It translates to CVSSLTGSHEQFF.

About this clonotype itself: The junction and the germline gene differ at one end; a read error may be behind it. The V and J genes are TRBV11-1 and TRBJ2-1, with TRBD2 matching 7 bases. Germline CDR1 reads SGHAT; CDR2 reads FQDESV (reference sequence). The CDR3 covers 16 residues. CDR3 loop: CASRGEAGTPYNEHFF. The CDR3 bases are TGTGCCAGCAGAGGTGAAGCGGGGACGCCCTACAATGAGCACTTCTTC.

This clonotype was seen repeatedly, ten times or more. The rearrangement links TRBV29-1 to TRBJ2-7; D gene ambiguous. Germline V gene data show CDR1 as SQVTM and CDR2 as ANQGSEA. Trimming removed 3 bases from V and 5 bases from J, with 11 bases in between. This CDR3 has 12 residues. CDR3 region: CSVDLNRDEQYF. For the CDR3, the DNA is TGCAGCGTTGACTTGAACCGTGACGAGCAGTACTTC.

This clonotype has a handful of counts. This chain connects TRBV5-5 to TRBJ2-7; 9 nucleotides line up with TRBD1. Trimming took 2 bases from V and 2 from J; bases not matched to a gene: 5. Germline V lookup: CDR1 SGHKS, CDR2 YYEKEE (reference sequence). CDR3 length equals 15 residues. The CDR3 sequence is CASSFDRGRAYEQYF. In nucleotides, the CDR3 is TGTGCCAGCAGCTTCGACAGGGGGAGAGCCTACGAGCAGTACTTC.

This clonotype was recorded once. CDR3 in amino acids: CAWSVGSGVSPQHF. The DNA of the CDR3 is TGTGCCTGGAGTGTTGGTTCAGGGGTGTCCCCCCAGCATTTT. The gene calls are TRBV30 and TRBJ1-5; D perhaps matches TRBD1 (6 bases). The CDR3 loop spans 14 amino acids. Between the trimmed V and J ends, which lost 0 bases and 10 bases, there was a span of 16 bases. The V gene's germline CDR1 is GTSNPN and CDR2 SVGIG (reference sequence). Drawing the rest from reference TRBV30 and TRBJ1-5, the complete variable domain is SQTIHQWPATLVQPVGSPLSLECTVEGTSNPNLYWYRQAAGRGLQLLFYSVGIGQISSEVPQNLSASRPQDRQFILSSKKLLLSDSGFYLCAWSVGSGVSPQHFGDGTRLSIL.